The next 14 T cell receptor beta chains were all read from a single sample in a study of blood T cell repertoires in COVID-19 (dated by TCRdb to the early 2020s). Receptors were amplified or captured by the immunoSEQ multiplex PCR assay. In TCRdb, the immuneACCESS table is reduced to in-frame sequences with V and J assigned. These tables do not hold every clone; where another copy was compared, an unresolved V gene accounts for under half, and the others remain unexplained. The sample records 100,000 or so clones, about 88% of which are singletons. Of the sample, roughly 6.5% falls within the top ten clones. The sequencing sample was made of peripheral blood. Receptor source: a man in his 60s with acute or convalescent COVID-19.

The V call is TRBV10-3, the J call TRBJ2-7, with TRBD2 matching over 11 bases. The CDR3 extends over 13 amino acids. The V gene end was trimmed by 11 bases and the J gene end by 1 base; junction bases not matched to a gene: 4. Per germline, CDR1 ENHRY and CDR2 SYGVKD. The CDR3 DNA sequence: TGTGCCGGGGCTAGCGGGGGGTCCTACGAGCAGTACTTC. This sequence encodes CAGASGGSYEQYF.

This sequence joins TRBV10-3 and TRBJ1-1; D possibly corresponds to TRBD1 (5 bases). Germline V lookup: CDR1 ENHRY, CDR2 SYGVKD. V lost 3 bases and J lost 5, with 13 bases in between. The CDR3 extends over 14 amino acids. CDR3 nucleotide sequence: TGTGCCATCAGTGAACGGGCCAGGGCGACTGAAGCTTTCTTT. Its protein product is CAISERARATEAFF.

The rearrangement links TRBV11-2 to TRBJ2-7; D remains unclear. CDR1 is SGHAT, CDR2 FQNNGV, per germline. The length of the CDR3 is 13 residues. The ends were cut back, 2 bases at V and 3 bases at J, with 8 bases in the middle. CDR3: CASSLTSHYEQYF. The CDR3 DNA reads as TGTGCCAGCAGCTTAACGAGTCACTACGAGCAGTACTTC.

This chain connects TRBV27 to TRBJ2-2; TRBD2 aligns across 9 bases. The V and J ends lost 6 bases and 4 bases, in that order; junction bases with no gene match: 6. The CDR3 length is 15 residues. The V gene's germline CDR1 is MNHEY and CDR2 SMNVEV (reference sequence). The CDR3 DNA sequence: TGTGCCAGCAGACGTAGCGGGAGTCTCACCGGGGAGCTGTTTTTT. Translating gives CASRRSGSLTGELFF.

The rearrangement uses TRBV30 and TRBJ2-5, with 7 bases matching TRBD1. Germline V gene sequence: CDR1 GTSNPN, CDR2 SVGIG (reference sequence). The CDR3 runs 14 residues. J was trimmed by 2 bases and V by 0 bases; bases with no gene match: 3. The CDR3 is CAWSVPRGQETQYF. The CDR3 nucleotides read TGTGCCTGGAGTGTACCCAGGGGGCAAGAGACCCAGTACTTC.

This chain joins TRBV18 and TRBJ2-5, with no clear D. The CDR3 spans 15 residues. Trimming pared 1 base from V and 4 bases from J, leaving 13 bases between. Germline V gives CDR1 KGHSH, CDR2 LQKENI. DNA for the CDR3: TGTGCCAGCTCACCACGTGAGACGGCGGTAGAGACCCAGTACTTC. As protein: CASSPRETAVETQYF.

V usage is TRBV3-1 (or the pseudogene TRBV3-2) and J usage is TRBJ1-1; D gene uncertain. The germline V and J ends were trimmed by 8 bases and 2 bases, with 6 bases remaining between them. Germline-derived CDR1 and CDR2 are LGHDT and YNNKEL (reference sequence). The CDR3 runs 11 residues. CDR3 sequence: CASGHNTEAFF. Here the CDR3 DNA reads TGTGCCAGCGGGCATAACACTGAAGCTTTCTTT.

The genes are TRBV18 and TRBJ2-7; the match to TRBD2 covers 11 bases. V lost 3 bases and J lost 1; bases outside the gene matches: 11. Germline loops: CDR1 KGHSH, CDR2 LQKENI. The CDR3 is 18 amino acids. The CDR3 bases are TGTGCCAGCTCACCTCGATCCGTAACTAGCGGGAGTTCCTACGAGCAGTACTTC. Its protein is CASSPRSVTSGSSYEQYF.

This chain's CDR3 is CASSQGLAGSSEQYF. CDR3 DNA: TGTGCCAGCAGCCAAGGACTAGCGGGATCATCCGAGCAGTACTTC. This rearrangement joins TRBV6-2 or TRBV6-3 to TRBJ2-7; 12 bases fit TRBD2. With V trimmed by 6 bases and J by 6 bases, 9 bases remained unmatched. There are 15 residues in the CDR3. Germline values: CDR1 MNHEY, CDR2 SVGEGT.

This clone appeared once. The genes are TRBV7-3 and TRBJ2-1; 7 bases map to TRBD1. This CDR3 has 18 residues. The trim removed 2 bases at V and 1 base at J, leaving 11 bases unmatched. Germline loops: CDR1 SGHTA, CDR2 FQGTGA. CDR3 sequence (DNA): TGTGCCAGCAGCTTAGCCAGGGGGTCAGGTTTGTCCTACAATGAGCAGTTCTTC. Encoded protein: CASSLARGSGLSYNEQFF.

The CDR3: CASSRSGGANSPLHF. CDR3 coding DNA: TGTGCCAGCAGTAGATCAGGGGGCGCAAATTCACCCCTCCACTTT. The rearrangement joins TRBV6-2 or TRBV6-3 to TRBJ1-6; 8 bases line up with TRBD1. The CDR3 covers 15 residues. After removal of 5 bases from V and 7 bases from J, the junction contained 7 bases not matched to a gene. Germline values: CDR1 MNHEY, CDR2 SVGEGT.

This chain uses TRBV9 with TRBJ2-7, with TRBD2 identical over 7 bases. Germline V gene data show CDR1 as SGDLS and CDR2 as YYNGEE. CDR3 length equals 16 residues. V gave up 3 bases and J gave up 2 bases; unmatched junction bases: 11. The CDR3 nucleotides read TGTGCCAGCAGCGCAAGAAGCGGGATCTCGCCCTACGAGCAGTACTTC. Translated: CASSARSGISPYEQYF.

The genes are TRBV19 and TRBJ2-3, with unresolved D. There are 11 residues in the CDR3. Germline lookup yields CDR1 LNHDA and CDR2 SQIVND (reference sequence). Trimming pared 5 bases from V and 8 bases from J, leaving 8 bases between. CDR3 sequence (DNA): TGTGCCAGTAGTCTAACGGGTACGCAGTATTTT. Translating it yields CASSLTGTQYF.

There are a few counts of this clone. This chain links TRBV6-5 with TRBJ2-7; no clear D. Germline CDR1 and CDR2: MNHEY and SVGAGI. The CDR3 loop spans 14 amino acids. V lost 9 bases, J lost 9 bases, and 24 bases lay in between. The CDR3 loop reads CASKSTELAYAQYF. The CDR3 DNA follows: TGTGCCAGTAAGTCCACCGAATTAGCCTATGCGCAGTACTTC.